A selection of T cell receptor beta chains follows, all from one sample in a study of low-dose radiotherapy and immunotherapy resistance in tumors. Each CDR3 protein is one row after TCRdb ran MiXCR on the reads. Counted here are roughly 54,000 distinct CDR3 sequences, 20% to 25% occurring once; the ten biggest clones make up around 5%. Specimen: PBMCs, collected before treatment. All receptors come from a male donor with prostate cancer. Both conserved end residues are part of each CDR3. A D gene is named only where the DNA matches it firmly. The size field is filled for only some rows; it gives once, few, many or a size class.

CDR3aa: CASSLGGMGPPYF; CDR3nt: TGTGCCAGCAGTTTGGGGGGGATGGGTCCGCCGTATTTT; j_gene: TRBJ2-3; abundance: few; v_gene: TRBV12-3/TRBV12-4; d_gene: TRBD2
CDR3aa: CASSTRLACEQYF; CDR3nt: TGTGCCAGCAGCACCAGACTAGCGTGTGAGCAGTACTTC; j_gene: TRBJ2-7; abundance: many; v_gene: TRBV21-1; d_gene: -
CDR3aa: CASSFAFGRADGDIQYF; CDR3nt: TGCGCCAGCAGCTTTGCATTCGGGAGAGCCGACGGAGACATTCAGTACTTC; j_gene: TRBJ2-4; abundance: medium-sized; v_gene: TRBV5-1; d_gene: -
CDR3aa: CASSQSGLAGISTDTQYF; CDR3nt: TGTGCCAGCAGCCAGTCAGGGCTGGCGGGGATTTCCACAGATACGCAGTATTTT; j_gene: TRBJ2-3; abundance: -; v_gene: TRBV7-9; d_gene: -
CDR3aa: CAWTKSQETQYF; CDR3nt: TGTGCCTGGACTAAGTCGCAAGAGACCCAGTACTTC; j_gene: TRBJ2-5; abundance: many; v_gene: TRBV30; d_gene: -
CDR3aa: CASSLGAYTDTQYF; CDR3nt: TGTGCCAGCAGCTTAGGCGCGTACACAGATACGCAGTATTTT; j_gene: TRBJ2-3; abundance: once; v_gene: TRBV7-2; d_gene: -
CDR3aa: CASSPRTVTNTEAFF; CDR3nt: TGTGCCAGCAGTCCCCGGACAGTGACGAACACTGAAGCTTTCTTT; j_gene: TRBJ1-1; abundance: many; v_gene: TRBV12-3/TRBV12-4; d_gene: -
CDR3aa: CASSPGATYYGYTF; CDR3nt: TGTGCCAGCAGCCCAGGGGCCACTTACTATGGCTACACCTTC; j_gene: TRBJ1-2; abundance: many; v_gene: TRBV7-8; d_gene: -
CDR3aa: CASRKVRGVYGYTF; CDR3nt: TGTGCCAGCAGAAAAGTCCGGGGGGTTTATGGCTACACCTTC; j_gene: TRBJ1-2; abundance: -; v_gene: TRBV6-6; d_gene: -
CDR3aa: CASANTPGTGNAEAFF; CDR3nt: TGTGCCAGCGCTAATACCCCCGGGACAGGGAACGCTGAAGCTTTCTTT; j_gene: TRBJ1-1; abundance: medium-sized; v_gene: TRBV28; d_gene: TRBD1
CDR3aa: CASSPPRGLNSPLHF; CDR3nt: TGTGCCAGCAGTCCCCCCCGGGGGCTGAATTCACCCCTCCACTTT; j_gene: TRBJ1-6; abundance: -; v_gene: TRBV28; d_gene: -
CDR3aa: CASSDSVSGNTIYF; CDR3nt: TGTGCCAGTAGTGATTCAGTCTCTGGAAACACCATATATTTT; j_gene: TRBJ1-3; abundance: many; v_gene: TRBV19; d_gene: -
CDR3aa: CASSRTLADMQYF; CDR3nt: TGTGCCAGCAGCCGGACCCTAGCGGATATGCAGTATTTT; j_gene: TRBJ2-3; abundance: many; v_gene: TRBV5-5; d_gene: TRBD2
CDR3aa: CASSAIAGGPDEQFF; CDR3nt: TGTGCCAGCAGTGCTATAGCGGGAGGGCCCGATGAGCAGTTCTTC; j_gene: TRBJ2-1; abundance: few; v_gene: TRBV2; d_gene: TRBD2
CDR3aa: CASSLSLFNTYYEQYF; CDR3nt: TGTGCCAGCAGCTTGTCGCTTTTTAATACCTATTACGAGCAGTACTTC; j_gene: TRBJ2-7; abundance: -; v_gene: TRBV5-5; d_gene: -
CDR3aa: CASSEAFEGLAGGKGNEQYF; CDR3nt: TGTGCCAGCAGTGAAGCGTTTGAGGGACTAGCGGGAGGAAAGGGGAACGAGCAGTACTTC; j_gene: TRBJ2-7; abundance: many; v_gene: TRBV6-1; d_gene: TRBD2
CDR3aa: CASSPEYEQFF; CDR3nt: TGTGCCAGCAGCCCCGAGTATGAGCAGTTCTTC; j_gene: TRBJ2-1; abundance: many; v_gene: TRBV7-2; d_gene: -
CDR3aa: CASSLLGNTEAFF; CDR3nt: TGTGCCAGCAGTTTACTAGGAAACACTGAAGCTTTCTTT; j_gene: TRBJ1-1; abundance: many; v_gene: TRBV27; d_gene: -
CDR3aa: CASSSGAGTGGNEQFF; CDR3nt: TGTGCCAGCAGCTCGGGAGCCGGGACAGGGGGCAATGAGCAGTTCTTC; j_gene: TRBJ2-1; abundance: many; v_gene: TRBV7-9; d_gene: TRBD1
CDR3aa: CASSQVSGRGGQYF; CDR3nt: TGTGCCAGCAGCCAAGTTAGCGGGAGGGGCGGGCAGTACTTC; j_gene: TRBJ2-7; abundance: -; v_gene: TRBV14; d_gene: TRBD2
CDR3aa: CASRHSSGRLVQYF; CDR3nt: TGTGCCAGCAGACATTCTAGCGGGAGATTGGTGCAGTATTTT; j_gene: TRBJ2-3; abundance: many; v_gene: TRBV6-5; d_gene: TRBD2
CDR3aa: CASSPTGLAGVTGELFF; CDR3nt: TGTGCCAGCAGTCCCACAGGACTAGCGGGAGTCACCGGGGAGCTGTTTTTT; j_gene: TRBJ2-2; abundance: few; v_gene: TRBV12-3/TRBV12-4; d_gene: TRBD2
CDR3aa: CASSEGQGSSEQYF; CDR3nt: TGTGCCAGCAGTGAGGGACAGGGAAGCTCCGAGCAGTACTTC; j_gene: TRBJ2-7; abundance: many; v_gene: TRBV25-1; d_gene: TRBD1
CDR3aa: CASSIRPVGTGNTIYF; CDR3nt: TGTGCCAGCAGTATCCGTCCTGTGGGAACTGGAAACACCATATATTTT; j_gene: TRBJ1-3; abundance: -; v_gene: TRBV28; d_gene: -
CDR3aa: CRGTGPYEQFF; CDR3nt: TGCAGGGGGACGGGGCCCTATGAGCAGTTCTTC; j_gene: TRBJ2-1; abundance: many; v_gene: TRBV20-1; d_gene: -
CDR3aa: CASRSTGQFNTEAFF; CDR3nt: TGTGCCAGCAGATCGACAGGGCAGTTCAACACTGAAGCTTTCTTT; j_gene: TRBJ1-1; abundance: few; v_gene: TRBV5-3; d_gene: TRBD1